Below, 31 T cell receptor beta chains from the same sample are listed, as sequenced in a study of Graves' ophthalmopathy and Graves' hyperthyroidism. RNA transcripts provided the template for amplifying TCR beta CDR3 regions. HTBI primers were used in a first-round RT-PCR, which preceded a second-round multiplex PCR. TCRdb re-analysed the multiplex PCR reads in MiXCR, keeping a single row per CDR3 protein. The sample includes almost 750,000 distinct CDR3 sequences, about 44% of them seen just once. Sequenced input: peripheral blood. These receptors all stem from an adult man with Graves' ophthalmopathy.

The V gene is TRBV11-1, the J gene TRBJ2-2; no reliable D call. V was pared by 5 bases and J by 4 bases, with 14 bases between. Germline CDR1 reads SGHAT; CDR2 reads FQDESV (reference sequence). CDR3 size: 15 residues. The CDR3 DNA reads TGTGCCAGCAGCACCGGGCTTAGGGTCACCGGGGAGCTGTTTTTT. It is translated as CASSTGLRVTGELFF.

This clonotype has at least ten counts. The chain links TRBV20-1 to TRBJ1-5, with no clear D. Deletions cut 3 bases from V and 0 bases from J, with 9 bases between. There are 14 residues in the CDR3. The germline V gene has CDR1 DFQATT and CDR2 SNEGSKA (reference sequence). Here the CDR3 reads CSASRVNSNQPQHF. Written as DNA, the CDR3 is TGCAGTGCTAGTCGGGTGAATAGCAATCAGCCCCAGCATTTT.

This rearrangement joins TRBV20-1 to TRBJ2-5; D is undetermined. This CDR3 region has 14 residues. Germline lookup yields CDR1 DFQATT and CDR2 SNEGSKA (reference sequence). The germline V and J ends were trimmed by 4 bases and 3 bases, with 15 bases remaining between them. The CDR3 coding sequence is TGCAGTGCTAACCTAGTTTCGGGCAAAGAGACCCAGTACTTC. Translating gives CSANLVSGKETQYF.

This chain links TRBV4-1 with TRBJ2-5; 7 nucleotides line up with TRBD1. From germline, CDR1 is MGHRA and CDR2 YSYEKL. This CDR3 contains 16 residues. Losses at the gene ends were 0 bases for V and 3 bases for J; bases not matched to a gene: 7. In DNA, the CDR3 is TGCGCCAGCAGCCAAGATGGGAGACAGGGCGAAGAGACCCAGTACTTC. Translated, it gives CASSQDGRQGEETQYF.

This clonotype showed up just a few times. The chain recombines TRBV6-5 with TRBJ1-2; D ambiguous. V lost 2 bases and J lost 4, with 11 bases in between. The CDR3 length is 14 residues. Germline V gene data show CDR1 as MNHEY and CDR2 as SVGAGI. The CDR3 DNA reads as TGTGCCAGCAGTTACAGGGAGGTCGGCTATGGCTACACCTTC. This codes for CASSYREVGYGYTF.

The chain recombines TRBV6-1 with TRBJ2-5; D is unclear. The CDR3 totals 11 residues. Trimming removed 7 bases at V and 4 bases at J, with 7 bases between. In germline, CDR1 is MNHNS, CDR2 SASEGT. The CDR3 region has the DNA TGTGCCAGCACTACTGGAGAGACCCAGTACTTC. This encodes CASTTGETQYF.

Regarding this clonotype: A junction boundary mismatches the germline segment, possibly from a read error. J is TRBJ1-2 and V is TRBV10-3, with D possibly matching TRBD1 (6 bases). The germline V gene has CDR1 ENHRY and CDR2 SYGVKD. CDR3 length equals 13 residues. CDR3 amino acids: CASSLRGAEGYTF. CDR3 nucleotide sequence: TGTGCCAGCAGTTTAAGGGGGGCGGAAGGCTACACCTTC.

J is TRBJ2-5 and V is TRBV11-2, with 11 bases matching TRBD2. The J call is doubtful: the DNA matches TRBJ2-1 better. The CDR3 loop spans 15 amino acids. Germline V gives CDR1 SGHAT, CDR2 FQNNGV. CDR3: CASSLGLAETNEQFF. In nucleotides, the CDR3 is TGTGCCAGCAGCCTGGGACTAGCGGAGACCAATGAGCAGTTCTTC.

This clonotype has more than one count but fewer than ten. The rearrangement joins TRBV5-1 to TRBJ1-3, with 9 bases that match TRBD1. The CDR3 length is 13 residues. J lost 8 bases, V lost 4 bases, and 4 bases had no gene match. CDR1 and CDR2 from the germline V gene are SGHRS and YFSETQ. CDR3 sequence: CASSRTGEDTIYF. The CDR3 bases are TGCGCCAGCAGCCGGACAGGGGAGGACACCATATATTTT.

There are a few counts of this clonotype. The chain links TRBV30 to TRBJ1-1; D is unresolved. Trimming took off 4 bases at V and 4 bases at J, with 7 bases between the two ends. From germline, CDR1 is GTSNPN and CDR2 SVGIG (reference sequence). The length of the CDR3 is 11 residues. The CDR3, as DNA: TGTGCCTGGACATTAGGCACTGAAGCTTTCTTT. Amino acids: CAWTLGTEAFF.

For the CDR3, the DNA is TGCAGTGCTATTGACCCTAGCGGGGGGACACAAGAGACCCAGTACTTC. Translated, it gives CSAIDPSGGTQETQYF. The genes are TRBV20-1 and TRBJ2-5; 11 bases line up with TRBD2. The CDR3 sequence is 16 residues long. J gave up 2 bases and V 4 bases, and 9 bases lay outside the gene matches. The germline V gene has CDR1 DFQATT and CDR2 SNEGSKA (reference sequence).

This clonotype appeared a few times. The chain employs TRBV20-1 and TRBJ2-7, with a weak D call TRBD1 (5 bases). The CDR3 runs to 14 residues. V dropped 3 bases and J dropped 3 bases, with 15 bases sitting between them. CDR1 and CDR2 from the germline V gene are DFQATT and SNEGSKA (reference sequence). In DNA, the CDR3 is TGCAGTGCTAGTCCCCCAGGGATCGGCTACGAGCAGTACTTC. It codes for CSASPPGIGYEQYF.

In its sample, this clonotype was seen a few times. The chain has TRBV12-3 or TRBV12-4 and TRBJ2-5; 7 bases are shared with TRBD1. With 1 base clipped from V and 3 bases from J, the junction kept 5 bases outside the gene matches. This CDR3 is 15 amino acids long. The CDR3 spells CASSLGQGVKETQYF. The CDR3 nucleotides are TGTGCCAGCAGTTTAGGGCAGGGGGTTAAAGAGACCCAGTACTTC.

This sequence joins TRBV29-1 and TRBJ2-2, with a tentative D call TRBD1 (6 bases). The germline V gene has CDR1 SQVTM and CDR2 ANQGSEA. Trimming took off 4 bases at V and 5 bases at J, with 11 bases between the two ends. The CDR3 has 13 residues. CDR3 DNA: TGCAGCGTTGGCCGGACAGCTACCGGGGAGCTGTTTTTT. It encodes CSVGRTATGELFF.

This chain joins TRBV4-3 and TRBJ1-2, with 8 bases fitting TRBD1. The CDR3 extends over 15 amino acids. Germline V gene data show CDR1 as LGHNA and CDR2 as YSLEER. Trimming at V came to 3 bases and at J to 3 bases, leaving 6 bases not matched to a gene. For the CDR3, the DNA is TGCGCCAGCAGCCAGGGACAGGCGAACCACTATGGCTACACCTTC. Translating it yields CASSQGQANHYGYTF.

The chain joins TRBV29-1 to TRBJ2-1, with 8 bases aligning to TRBD2. V was pared by 6 bases and J by 7 bases, with 8 bases of the junction left unmatched. The CDR3 extends over 13 amino acids. From germline, CDR1 is SQVTM and CDR2 ANQGSEA. The DNA of the CDR3 is TGCAGCGTAAAACCGGGGGGGCCGAATGAGCAGTTCTTC. Its protein product is CSVKPGGPNEQFF.

This clonotype was recorded many times. This sequence joins TRBV5-1 and TRBJ1-1; TRBD1 aligns across 7 bases. V was pared by 0 bases and J by 2 bases, with 4 bases of the junction left unmatched. CDR1 and CDR2 from the germline V gene are SGHRS and YFSETQ. The CDR3 has 15 residues. CDR3 sequence (DNA): TGCGCCAGCAGCTTGGTTATAGGGGGCAACACTGAAGCTTTCTTT. Amino acid sequence: CASSLVIGGNTEAFF. Based on the CDR3 plus reference TRBV5-1 and TRBJ1-1, the full variable domain is KAGVTQTPRYLIKTRGQQVTLSCSPISGHRSVSWYQQTPGQGLQFLFEYFSETQRNKGNFPGRFSGRQFSNSRSEMNVSTLELGDSALYLCASSLVIGGNTEAFFGQGTRLTVV.

The chain carries TRBV2 and TRBJ1-2; tentatively, D is TRBD1 (5 bases). Germline V gene data show CDR1 as SNHLY and CDR2 as FYNNEI. The V gene lost 2 bases and the J gene lost 4 bases, with 14 bases spanning the gap. The CDR3 runs 15 residues. CDR3 sequence (DNA): TGTGCCAGCAGTGAATTCCTAACGAGGGGCTATGGCTACACCTTC. It yields the protein CASSEFLTRGYGYTF.

This clonotype turned up a few times. CDR3 residues: CSARDGWEQYF. CDR3 sequence (DNA): TGCAGTGCTAGAGATGGGTGGGAGCAGTACTTC. This chain links TRBV20-1 with TRBJ2-7; D unclear. V lost 0 bases, J lost 7 bases, and 7 bases lay in between. The CDR3 is made up of 11 amino acids. Germline loops: CDR1 DFQATT, CDR2 SNEGSKA (reference sequence).

Notes on this clonotype: One end of the junction does not line up with germline, which may come from a read error. The chain couples TRBV7-9 to TRBJ1-4; D uncertain. The CDR3 length is 18 residues. CDR1 SEHNR and CDR2 FQNEAQ come from the germline V gene (reference sequence). The DNA for the CDR3 is TGCGCCAGCAGCCAAGATGGCAGAAGGATTACAACTAATGAAAAACTGTTTTTT. As protein: CASSQDGRRITTNEKLFF.

The V call is TRBV11-2, the J call TRBJ2-7, with 9 bases that match TRBD2. The CDR3 loop spans 16 amino acids. V was pared by 0 bases and J by 3 bases, with 6 bases of the junction left unmatched. CDR1 is SGHAT and CDR2 is FQNNGV in the germline V gene. The CDR3 bases are TGTGCCAGCAGCTTAGATGGACTAGCGCGCGACTACGAGCAGTACTTC. Its protein is CASSLDGLARDYEQYF.

This clonotype has more than one count but fewer than ten. V and J are TRBV7-9 and TRBJ2-7; 8 positions agree with TRBD2. V lost 7 bases, J lost 0 bases, and 8 bases stayed unmatched. The length of the CDR3 is 15 residues. Looked up from germline, CDR1 is SEHNR and CDR2 is FQNEAQ (reference sequence). CDR3 loop: CASIPTGTSSYEQYF. As DNA, the CDR3 is TGTGCCAGCATCCCGACCGGGACTAGCTCCTACGAGCAGTACTTC.

This clonotype was counted at least ten times. J is TRBJ2-5 and V is TRBV29-1, with 7 bases fitting TRBD2. CDR3 size: 14 residues. Germline V lookup: CDR1 SQVTM, CDR2 ANQGSEA. The V gene end was trimmed by 6 bases and the J gene end by 9 bases; junction bases not matched to a gene: 16. CDR3 residues: CSVPGEGPKGAQYF. CDR3 in DNA: TGCAGCGTCCCCGGGGAGGGCCCAAAAGGGGCCCAGTACTTC.

To note about this clonotype: At one end, the junction sequence differs from germline, possibly due to a read error. The gene calls are TRBV10-3 and TRBJ2-7, with 10 bases aligning to TRBD2. The CDR3 loop spans 15 amino acids. Germline V gives CDR1 ENHRY, CDR2 SYGVKD. The CDR3 nucleotides read TGTGCCAGCAGTTCTTCTCTAGCGGGAGCCTACGAGCAGTACTTC. Translation: CASSSSLAGAYEQYF.

This clonotype appeared a few times. V usage is TRBV7-9 and J usage is TRBJ2-6; a weak D match, TRBD1 (6 bases). The CDR3 consists of 15 residues. CDR1 and CDR2 from the germline V gene are SEHNR and FQNEAQ (reference sequence). Trimming removed 3 bases at V and 2 bases at J, with 8 bases between. The CDR3 DNA is TGTGCCAGCAGCTTCAGACAGGCTGGGGCCAACGTCCTGACTTTC. Protein: CASSFRQAGANVLTF.

This rearrangement joins TRBV24-1 to TRBJ1-5, with D maybe TRBD1 (6 bases). Germline CDR1 is KGHDR and CDR2 is SFDVKD. The CDR3 contains 12 residues. Trimming left V 4 bases short and J 14 bases short, with 14 bases between. Here the CDR3 reads CATSDPGRGEHF. The CDR3 coding sequence is TGTGCCACCAGTGACCCCGGCAGGGGCGAGCATTTT.

The rearrangement joins TRBV20-1 to TRBJ1-1; D call uncertain. V lost 6 bases and J 2 bases, leaving 13 bases between the germline ends. The CDR3 contains 13 residues. Germline-derived CDR1 and CDR2 are DFQATT and SNEGSKA (reference sequence). The CDR3 bases are TGCAGTGCCCGGCGGCGGTTAAACACTGAAGCTTTCTTT. Protein sequence: CSARRRLNTEAFF.

A remark on this clonotype: It is likely a read error, because the conserved phenylalanine at the end of the CDR3 is missing. V gene TRBV20-1 combines with J gene TRBJ2-5, with D possibly matching TRBD2 (7 bases). From germline, CDR1 is DFQATT and CDR2 SNEGSKA (reference sequence). This CDR3 comprises 13 residues. This CDR3 is CSLPSGGRETQYL. In DNA form, the CDR3 reads TGCAGCTTACCCTCGGGGGGCCGTGAGACCCAGTACCTC.

This clonotype was observed at least ten times. This chain joins TRBV7-2 and TRBJ1-2, with D perhaps TRBD1 (5 bases). Trimming removed 2 bases from V and 8 bases from J, with 15 bases in between. The CDR3 is made up of 14 amino acids. Germline V lookup: CDR1 SGHTA, CDR2 FQGNSA. In DNA, the CDR3 is TGTGCCAGCAGCTTAATCCTGTCAGGGTACGGCTACACCTTC. Amino acids: CASSLILSGYGYTF. The full variable domain, with the rest looked up from reference TRBV7-2 and TRBJ1-2, is GAGVSQSPSNKVTEKGKDVELRCDPISGHTALYWYRQSLGQGLEFLIYFQGNSAPDKSGLPSDRFSAERTGGSVSTLTIQRTQQEDSAVYLCASSLILSGYGYTFGSGTRLTVV.

This clonotype was counted between two and nine times. The chain uses TRBV19 and TRBJ1-5; TRBD1 is a possible D gene (5 bases). Germline CDR1 LNHDA, CDR2 SQIVND (reference sequence). V shed 9 bases and J shed 6 bases, with 21 bases lying between them. This CDR3 contains 15 residues. CDR3 sequence reads: CASKGGVGAGQPQHF. The CDR3 nucleotides are TGTGCCAGCAAGGGCGGGGTCGGGGCCGGTCAGCCCCAGCATTTT.

This clonotype was recorded a few times. This rearrangement joins TRBV7-2 to TRBJ2-7; weak D call: TRBD2 (5 bases). CDR1 is SGHTA, CDR2 FQGNSA, per germline. Trimming took off 5 bases at V and 7 bases at J, with 18 bases between the two ends. This CDR3 comprises 14 residues. CDR3 region: CASSPSGLVKEQYF. The CDR3, as DNA: TGTGCCAGCAGCCCGTCCGGACTGGTAAAAGAGCAGTACTTC.